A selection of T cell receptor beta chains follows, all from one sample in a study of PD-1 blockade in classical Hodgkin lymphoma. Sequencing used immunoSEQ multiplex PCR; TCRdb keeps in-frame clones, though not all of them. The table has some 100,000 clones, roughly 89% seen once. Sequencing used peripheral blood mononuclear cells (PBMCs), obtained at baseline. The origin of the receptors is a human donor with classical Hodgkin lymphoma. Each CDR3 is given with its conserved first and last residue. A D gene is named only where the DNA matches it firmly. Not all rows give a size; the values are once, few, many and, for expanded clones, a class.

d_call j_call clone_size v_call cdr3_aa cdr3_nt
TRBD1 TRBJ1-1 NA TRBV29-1 CSVGSDRGGTEAFF TGCAGCGTAGGGTCGGACAGGGGAGGGACTGAAGCTTTCTTT
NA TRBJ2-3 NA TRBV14 CASSQGPWTASTDTQYF TGTGCCAGCAGCCAAGGCCCGTGGACCGCTAGCACAGATACGCAGTATTTT
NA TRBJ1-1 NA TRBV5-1 CASSLGIKTNTEAFF TGCGCCAGCAGCTTGGGGATAAAGACGAACACTGAAGCTTTCTTT
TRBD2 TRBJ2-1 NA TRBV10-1 CASSRSGSYNEQFF TGCGCCAGCAGCCGGAGCGGGAGTTACAATGAGCAGTTCTTC
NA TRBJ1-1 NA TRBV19 CASSIVGGANTEAFF TGTGCCAGTAGTATAGTTGGGGGGGCGAACACTGAAGCTTTCTTT
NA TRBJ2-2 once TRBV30 CAWSVQVNTGELFF TGTGCCTGGAGTGTACAGGTCAACACCGGGGAGCTGTTTTTT
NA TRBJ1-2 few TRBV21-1 CASGPGSGMVGYTF TGTGCCAGCGGACCAGGGTCTGGTATGGTGGGCTACACCTTC
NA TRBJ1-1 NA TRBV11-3 CASSLASPTGTNTEAFF TGTGCCAGCAGCTTAGCGTCCCCCACCGGGACCAACACTGAAGCTTTCTTT
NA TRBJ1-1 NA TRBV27 CASSPRQIRNTEAFF TGTGCCAGCAGTCCTCGCCAAATCAGGAACACTGAAGCTTTCTTT
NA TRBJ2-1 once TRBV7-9 CASTLGRQTAIEQFF TGTGCCAGCACCTTAGGAAGGCAAACGGCAATTGAGCAGTTCTTC
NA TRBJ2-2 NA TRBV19 CASMGPGSNTGELFF TGTGCCAGTATGGGCCCCGGGTCGAACACCGGGGAGCTGTTTTTT
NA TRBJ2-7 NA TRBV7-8 CASSLVSYAYEQYF TGTGCCAGCAGCTTAGTTAGCTACGCCTACGAGCAGTACTTC
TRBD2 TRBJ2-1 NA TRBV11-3 CASSPGGADYEQFF TGTGCCAGCTCACCCGGGGGGGCGGATTATGAGCAGTTCTTC
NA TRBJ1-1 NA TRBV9 CASSVDGLMNTEAFF TGTGCCAGCAGCGTCGACGGACTCATGAACACTGAAGCTTTCTTT
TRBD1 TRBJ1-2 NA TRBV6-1 CASKGAGEVVGYTF TGTGCCTCAAAGGGGGCAGGGGAAGTGGTTGGCTACACCTTC
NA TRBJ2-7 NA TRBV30 CAWRGFRTDHSYEQYF TGTGCCTGGAGAGGGTTCCGGACAGACCACTCCTACGAGCAGTACTTC
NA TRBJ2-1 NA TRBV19 CASSSGSLGEQFF TGTGCCAGTAGTAGCGGGTCACTCGGTGAGCAGTTCTTC
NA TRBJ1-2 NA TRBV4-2 CASSQDYGNYGYTF TGTGCCAGCAGCCAAGATTACGGGAACTATGGCTACACCTTC
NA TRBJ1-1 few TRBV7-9 CASSLEGVGTEAFF TGTGCCAGCAGCTTAGAGGGGGTGGGCACTGAAGCTTTCTTT
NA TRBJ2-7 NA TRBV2 CASSEGPTSYEQYF TGTGCCAGCAGTGAAGGGCCCACATCCTACGAGCAGTACTTC
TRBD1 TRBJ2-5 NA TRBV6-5 CASTERTGVQETQYF TGTGCCAGCACCGAACGGACAGGGGTTCAAGAGACCCAGTACTTC
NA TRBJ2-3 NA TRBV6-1 CASSEAITDTQYF TGTGCCAGCAGTGAAGCGATCACAGATACGCAGTATTTT
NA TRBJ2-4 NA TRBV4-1 CASSPRIALPKNIQYF TGCGCCAGCAGCCCCCGGATAGCCCTCCCCAAAAACATTCAGTACTTC
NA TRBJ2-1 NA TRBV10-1 CASSGGSRSSYNEQFF TGCGCCAGCAGTGGTGGTAGTCGGTCTTCCTACAATGAGCAGTTCTTC
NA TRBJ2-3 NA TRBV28 CASSLLLSTQYF TGTGCCAGCAGTTTGTTGCTGAGTACGCAGTATTTT
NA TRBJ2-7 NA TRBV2 CASSELRQPYYEQYF TGTGCCAGCAGTGAATTAAGGCAGCCTTACTACGAGCAGTACTTC
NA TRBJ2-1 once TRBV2 CASFPGWNEQFF TGTGCCAGTTTTCCTGGCTGGAATGAGCAGTTCTTC
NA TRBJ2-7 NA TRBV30 CAWRGYPYEQYF TGTGCCTGGAGAGGGTATCCCTACGAGCAGTACTTC
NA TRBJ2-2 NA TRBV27 CASKPLTNTGELFF TGTGCCAGCAAACCGCTGACGAACACCGGGGAGCTGTTTTTT
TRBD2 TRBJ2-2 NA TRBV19 CASSAQLAGGPGELFF TGTGCCAGTAGTGCCCAACTAGCGGGAGGCCCCGGGGAGCTGTTTTTT
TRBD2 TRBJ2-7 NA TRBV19 CASSLPGLAGKSYEQYF TGTGCCAGTAGTCTTCCGGGACTAGCGGGAAAATCCTACGAGCAGTACTTC
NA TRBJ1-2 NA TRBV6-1 CASHKGGQFYGYTF TGTGCCAGCCACAAGGGGGGGCAGTTCTATGGCTACACCTTC
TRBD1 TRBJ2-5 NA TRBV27 CASSLFGTAQETQYF TGTGCCAGCAGTTTATTCGGGACAGCCCAAGAGACCCAGTACTTC
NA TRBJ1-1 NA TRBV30 CAWSAGNTEAFF TGTGCCTGGAGTGCCGGAAACACTGAAGCTTTCTTT
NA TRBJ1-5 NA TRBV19 CASSTEISNQPQHF TGTGCCAGTAGTACAGAGATTAGCAATCAGCCCCAGCATTTT
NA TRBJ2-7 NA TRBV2 CASSESAGARTYEQYF TGTGCCAGCAGTGAAAGTGCCGGGGCGAGAACCTACGAGCAGTACTTC
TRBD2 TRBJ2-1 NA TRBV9 CASSVSGSWSNEQFF TGTGCCAGCAGCGTAAGCGGGAGTTGGTCCAATGAGCAGTTCTTC
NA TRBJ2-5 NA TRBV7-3 CASSFEVGDRETQYF TGTGCCAGCAGCTTTGAGGTGGGGGATCGGGAGACCCAGTACTTC